These 31 T cell receptor beta chains were all obtained from the same sample, sequenced in a study of T cell repertoires in cytomegalovirus infection. These receptors' antigens are unknown. From the reads, TCRdb called clonotypes with MiXCR, one entry per CDR3 protein. The sample carries about 830,000 distinct CDR3 sequences, approximately 32% recorded once. The specimen was cultured CD8+ T cells from PBMCs, collected from culture after CMV antigen stimulation. The source of these receptors is a human donor in good health (CMV status not recorded). Some clones in this sample may be carry-over from other donors' samples.

The table lists this clonotype with a few counts. The DNA for the CDR3 is TGTGCCAGCAGCATCCAGGGTGCTGAAGCTTTCTTT. Amino acids: CASSIQGAEAFF. This sequence joins TRBV7-9 and TRBJ1-1; D possibly corresponds to TRBD1 (5 bases). V lost 5 bases and J 6 bases, leaving 10 bases between the germline ends. The CDR3 runs to 12 residues. Looked up from germline, CDR1 is SEHNR and CDR2 is FQNEAQ (reference sequence).

Many counts were recorded for this clonotype. The chain employs TRBV12-3 or TRBV12-4 and TRBJ2-1; 11 positions agree with TRBD2. The CDR3 loop spans 15 amino acids. J was trimmed by 8 bases and V by 3 bases; bases with no gene match: 6. CDR3 sequence: CASSFIAGGYDEQFF. The CDR3 region has the DNA TGTGCCAGCAGTTTCATAGCGGGGGGGTACGATGAGCAGTTCTTC.

This chain uses TRBV5-4 with TRBJ1-6, with unresolved D. The CDR3 runs to 15 residues. V was cut by 0 bases and J by 7 bases, with 11 bases left in between. From germline, CDR1 is SGHNT and CDR2 YYREEE (reference sequence). CDR3 nucleotides: TGTGCCAGCAGCTTGGGTCGGGGAGAAAATTCACCCCTCCACTTT. The encoded protein is CASSLGRGENSPLHF. Combining the CDR3 with reference TRBV5-4 and TRBJ1-6 gives the whole variable domain ETGVTQSPTHLIKTRGQQVTLRCSSQSGHNTVSWYQQALGQGPQFIFQYYREEENGRGNFPPRFSGLQFPNYSSELNVNALELDDSALYLCASSLGRGENSPLHFGNGTRLTVT.

The table lists this clonotype with a few counts. The chain combines TRBV7-9 with TRBJ2-1; D is possibly TRBD2 (6 bases). The CDR3 is 15 amino acids. Trimming shortened V by 1 base and J by 8 bases, and 15 bases separated the two germline ends. The germline gives CDR1 SEHNR, CDR2 FQNEAQ (reference sequence). CDR3 in DNA: TGTGCCAGCAGCTTAGAGCACACGGGAGTGGATGAGCAGTTCTTC. The encoded protein is CASSLEHTGVDEQFF.

The chain combines TRBV18 with TRBJ2-5; D not resolved. CDR1 KGHSH and CDR2 LQKENI come from the germline V gene. This CDR3 contains 14 residues. V lost 0 bases, J lost 1 base, and 6 bases lay in between. The CDR3 region is CASSPPTVQETQYF. The CDR3 nucleotides read TGTGCCAGCTCACCACCCACAGTCCAAGAGACCCAGTACTTC.

The J gene is TRBJ1-4, the V gene TRBV7-3; D is unclear. The germline gives CDR1 SGHTA, CDR2 FQGTGA. V lost 4 bases to trimming and J lost 6 bases, with 9 bases between them. The CDR3 runs to 13 residues. CDR3 residues: CASSSEPHEKLFF. The CDR3 region has the DNA TGTGCCAGCAGCTCGGAACCACATGAAAAACTGTTTTTT.

This clonotype was picked up a small number of times. The gene calls are TRBV4-1 and TRBJ1-1, with TRBD1 as a possible D gene (6 bases). CDR1 and CDR2 from the germline V gene are MGHRA and YSYEKL. CDR3 length equals 14 residues. Trimming took 1 base from V and 5 from J, leaving 11 bases between them. The CDR3 region is CASSQVTGITEAFF. The CDR3 DNA is TGCGCCAGCAGCCAAGTTACAGGGATAACTGAAGCTTTCTTT.

As concerns this clonotype: A junction boundary mismatches the germline segment, possibly from a read error. V gene TRBV5-5 combines with J gene TRBJ2-1; D gene unclear. Germline V gene data show CDR1 as SGHKS and CDR2 as YYEKEE (reference sequence). This CDR3 spans 14 amino acids. CDR3 nucleotides: TGTGCCAGCGGCTTGATAAAATTGGGGAATGAGCAGTTCTTC. Translated: CASGLIKLGNEQFF.

V usage is TRBV12-3 or TRBV12-4 and J usage is TRBJ2-7; D gene ambiguous. Trimming cost V 3 bases and J 7 bases, with 16 bases left between them. The CDR3 is made up of 14 amino acids. CDR3 protein: CASSFHDAFWEQYF. The CDR3 nucleotides read TGTGCCAGCAGTTTTCACGACGCGTTTTGGGAGCAGTACTTC.

CDR3: CASGFSVSDLSGANVLTF. In nucleotides, the CDR3 is TGTGCTAGTGGTTTCTCTGTCAGCGACCTATCTGGGGCCAACGTCCTGACTTTC. The chain has TRBV12-5 and TRBJ2-6, with unresolved D. The length of the CDR3 is 18 residues. CDR1 and CDR2 (germline): LGHNT, FRNRAP. V was trimmed by 3 bases and J by 1 base, leaving 16 bases between them.

This clonotype was detected only a few times. This sequence joins TRBV6-5 and TRBJ2-1, with D possibly TRBD2 on 7 matching bases. Trimming cost V 4 bases and J 9 bases, with 19 bases left between them. The CDR3 has 15 amino acids. Germline V gene sequence: CDR1 MNHEY, CDR2 SVGAGI. The CDR3 is CASSFLVGGPVEQFF. In nucleotides, the CDR3 is TGTGCCAGCAGTTTTCTAGTGGGGGGGCCTGTTGAGCAGTTCTTC.

This clonotype occurred a few times. The rearrangement links TRBV27 to TRBJ2-7; D remains ambiguous. Germline V gives CDR1 MNHEY, CDR2 SMNVEV (reference sequence). The ends were cut back, 3 bases at V and 5 bases at J, with 11 bases in the middle. The CDR3 is 13 residues long. DNA for the CDR3: TGTGCCAGCAGTTTTAGTCCTAGAGACGAGCAGTACTTC. Amino acids: CASSFSPRDEQYF.

The rearrangement uses TRBV20-1 and TRBJ2-7, with 7 bases matching TRBD1. This CDR3 has 11 amino acids. The V gene's germline CDR1 is DFQATT and CDR2 SNEGSKA (reference sequence). V trimming: 6 bases; J trimming: 11 bases; junction bases outside the gene matches: 10. CDR3 DNA: TGCAGTGCCACGACAGGGCTTCCGGAGTACGTC. Its protein product is CSATTGLPEYV.

The chain combines TRBV4-3 with TRBJ1-2, with 8 bases that match TRBD1. Germline CDR1 reads LGHNA; CDR2 reads YSLEER. The V segment lost 4 bases and the J segment 6 bases; nucleotides outside the gene matches: 10. This CDR3 is built from 15 residues. The CDR3 bases are TGCGCCAGCAGCCTTATACTGACAGGGGTGGATGGCTACACCTTC. It translates to CASSLILTGVDGYTF.

The chain joins TRBV6-5 to TRBJ2-1; D is possibly TRBD1 (5 bases). Per germline, CDR1 MNHEY and CDR2 SVGAGI. The CDR3 contains 14 residues. V was pared by 5 bases and J by 1 base, with 9 bases between. CDR3 region: CASSKGPSYNEQFF. The CDR3 DNA is TGTGCCAGCAGTAAGGGGCCTTCCTACAATGAGCAGTTCTTC.

V usage is TRBV28 and J usage is TRBJ2-7, with D perhaps matching TRBD1 (6 bases). The V and J ends lost 5 bases and 1 base respectively, with 15 bases between them. CDR1 and CDR2 from the germline V gene are MDHEN and SYDVKM. The CDR3 contains 15 residues. This chain's CDR3 is CASSPRGQLSYEQYV. CDR3 in DNA: TGTGCCAGCAGTCCCCGAGGACAGTTATCCTACGAGCAGTACGTC.

The genes are TRBV28 and TRBJ2-7; a weak D match, TRBD2 (6 bases). From germline, CDR1 is MDHEN and CDR2 SYDVKM. Trimming pared 4 bases from V and 3 bases from J, leaving 10 bases between. This CDR3 has 13 residues. CDR3 loop: CASSSGDGYEQYV. Here the CDR3 DNA reads TGTGCCAGCAGTTCGGGGGATGGCTACGAGCAGTACGTC.

The genes are TRBV5-1 and TRBJ2-1; 13 nucleotides agree with TRBD2. Germline CDR1 is SGHRS and CDR2 is YFSETQ. The CDR3 has 20 amino acids. With 5 bases clipped from V and 1 base from J, the junction kept 15 bases outside the gene matches. The CDR3 loop is CASSHKTSGGLMGSYNEQFF. The CDR3 bases are TGCGCCAGCAGTCATAAGACTAGCGGGGGGTTAATGGGGTCCTACAATGAGCAGTTCTTC.

The chain links TRBV19 to TRBJ1-3; the D is unclear. With 3 bases removed from V and 2 bases from J, the gap between germline ends came to 11 bases. Germline V lookup: CDR1 LNHDA, CDR2 SQIVND (reference sequence). This CDR3 spans 15 amino acids. The CDR3 loop is CASSISVAPGNTIYF. The CDR3 DNA sequence: TGTGCCAGTAGTATTTCCGTCGCTCCTGGAAACACCATATATTTT.

This clonotype was picked up a small number of times. This CDR3 reads CASKVEAGAAYNEQFF. The CDR3 DNA reads TGTGCCAGTAAAGTAGAAGCGGGAGCCGCCTACAATGAGCAGTTCTTC. The chain is built from TRBV6-1 and TRBJ2-1; the match to TRBD2 covers 8 bases. The J segment lost 2 bases and the V segment lost 9 bases, leaving 12 bases of the junction unmatched. The CDR3 spans 16 residues. The germline gives CDR1 MNHNS, CDR2 SASEGT.

The V and J genes are TRBV11-1 and TRBJ1-1, with a tentative D call TRBD1 (6 bases). The V end lost 10 bases, the J end lost 0 bases, and 27 bases lay between the germline ends. CDR3 length: 18 residues. Germline CDR1 and CDR2: SGHAT and FQDESV (reference sequence). The CDR3 sequence is CANRERRGVPYLNTEAFF. The CDR3 DNA sequence: TGTGCCAACAGGGAACGAAGGGGCGTACCCTATTTGAACACTGAAGCTTTCTTT.

There are many counts of this clonotype. The chain is built from TRBV27 and TRBJ1-5; 9 bases line up with TRBD1. V dropped 5 bases and J dropped 8; count of bases not matched to a gene: 7. CDR3 length: 14 residues. Germline CDR1 and CDR2: MNHEY and SMNVEV (reference sequence). Here the CDR3 DNA reads TGTGCCAGCAGTACCGGGACAGGGCTGAAGCCCCAGCATTTT. Translation: CASSTGTGLKPQHF.

In this sample, this clonotype turned up a few times. The CDR3 here is CASSTSQGAGTEAFF. The DNA of the CDR3 is TGTGCCAGCTCAACAAGCCAGGGAGCAGGCACTGAAGCTTTCTTT. The chain links TRBV18 to TRBJ1-1, with D possibly being TRBD1 (5 bases). The CDR3 length is 15 residues. The germline gives CDR1 KGHSH, CDR2 LQKENI. Trimming took off 5 bases at V and 4 bases at J, with 17 bases between the two ends.

In regard to this clonotype: This could be a read error, since a much larger clone is one nucleotide away. The V call is TRBV7-8, the J call TRBJ2-3; 10 bases match TRBD2. Unmatched junction bases numbered 8, after V lost 10 bases and J lost 4 bases. Germline V gene lookup returns CDR1 SGHVS and CDR2 FQNEAQ. The CDR3 sequence is 14 residues long. The CDR3 DNA sequence: TGTGCCAACAAAACTAGCGGGGTATCAGATACGCAGTATTTT. Its protein product is CANKTSGVSDTQYF.

This clonotype appeared a few times. The chain uses TRBV20-1 and TRBJ2-1; D remains ambiguous. With 6 bases removed from V and 0 bases from J, the gap between germline ends came to 18 bases. Germline loops: CDR1 DFQATT, CDR2 SNEGSKA (reference sequence). CDR3 length: 16 amino acids. The CDR3: CSATPRVETSYNEQFF. CDR3 DNA: TGCAGTGCCACCCCCCGGGTAGAGACCTCCTACAATGAGCAGTTCTTC.

This clonotype showed up just a few times. The chain links TRBV6-1 to TRBJ2-1; weak D call: TRBD2 (5 bases). The CDR3 spans 13 residues. CDR1 and CDR2 from the germline V gene are MNHNS and SASEGT. V gave up 6 bases and J gave up 5 bases, with 11 bases separating them. The CDR3 DNA reads TGTGCCAGCAGACCGGACTGGGACAATGAGCAGTTCTTC. Translating it yields CASRPDWDNEQFF.

This clonotype was detected a few times. The J gene is TRBJ2-7, the V gene TRBV27; D remains unclear. CDR3 size: 14 residues. Germline-derived CDR1 and CDR2 are MNHEY and SMNVEV (reference sequence). V was pared by 0 bases and J by 3 bases, with 9 bases between. The CDR3 protein is CASSLSSAHYEQYF. CDR3 nucleotides: TGTGCCAGCAGTTTATCGTCAGCCCACTACGAGCAGTACTTC.

As to this clonotype: A junction boundary mismatches the germline segment, possibly from a read error. This sequence joins TRBV6-1 and TRBJ1-6; D uncertain. Germline V gene data show CDR1 as MNHNS and CDR2 as SASEGT. The CDR3 loop spans 13 amino acids. The CDR3 is CVSSYGPHSPLHF. In DNA form, the CDR3 reads TGTGTCAGCAGTTACGGCCCTCATTCACCCCTCCACTTT.

J is TRBJ1-2 and V is TRBV20-1; no definite D call. The CDR3 spans 14 residues. V was cut by 1 base and J by 5 bases, with 14 bases left in between. CDR1 and CDR2 from the germline V gene are DFQATT and SNEGSKA (reference sequence). In DNA form, the CDR3 reads TGCAGTGCTAGAGTATCAAGAGATCTTTATGGCTACACCTTC. This encodes CSARVSRDLYGYTF.

This clonotype was observed a few times. The chain links TRBV2 to TRBJ2-1; 15 bases agree with TRBD2. The V gene end was trimmed by 2 bases and the J gene end by 0 bases; junction bases not matched to a gene: 8. From germline, CDR1 is SNHLY and CDR2 FYNNEI. The CDR3 length is 20 residues. The CDR3 is CASSEPGLAGGPSSYNEQFF. The CDR3 DNA reads TGTGCCAGCAGTGAACCGGGACTAGCGGGGGGACCGAGCTCCTACAATGAGCAGTTCTTC.

The gene calls are TRBV5-1 and TRBJ2-1, with 7 positions matching TRBD2. J lost 4 bases, V lost 0 bases, and 4 bases had no gene match. The CDR3 extends over 15 amino acids. CDR1 is SGHRS, CDR2 YFSETQ, per germline. The DNA of the CDR3 is TGCGCCAGCAGCTTGGCCGCGGGGGAGTACAATGAGCAGTTCTTC. This encodes CASSLAAGEYNEQFF.